One sample yielded the 22 T cell receptor beta chains listed below, sequenced in a study of cytomegalovirus exposure and HLA in healthy donors. The PCR had 60 Vbeta and 13 Jbeta primers. Sequencing was performed with immunoSEQ multiplex PCR; in TCRdb, only in-frame clones are kept and a portion is missing. The data contain 100,000 to 150,000 clones, less than 85% of them seen just once; the ten biggest clones take up 20%. The sample comprised PBMCs. The receptors originated from a man younger than 35 in good health and CMV-seropositive.

The V call is TRBV7-3, the J call TRBJ1-5; 7 bases match TRBD1. The CDR3 is 13 amino acids. The V and J ends lost 5 bases and 7 bases, in that order; junction bases with no gene match: 5. CDR1 and CDR2 from the germline V gene are SGHTA and FQGTGA. As DNA, the CDR3 is TGTGCCAGCAGCCAGGGGGAGTACCAGCCCCAGCATTTT. Its translation: CASSQGEYQPQHF. The entire variable domain, with the rest obtained from reference TRBV7-3 and TRBJ1-5, is as follows: GAGVSQTPSNKVTEKGKYVELRCDPISGHTALYWYRQSLGQGPEFLIYFQGTGAADDSGLPNDRFFAVRPEGSVSTLKIQRTERGDSAVYLCASSQGEYQPQHFGDGTRLSIL.

This rearrangement joins TRBV4-1 to TRBJ2-4; 7 bases map to TRBD2. After removal of 0 bases from V and 6 bases from J, the junction contained 11 bases not matched to a gene. The CDR3 runs to 17 residues. CDR1 and CDR2 (germline): MGHRA, YSYEKL. The CDR3 loop is CASSQDRQGGYGNIQYF. DNA of the CDR3: TGCGCCAGCAGCCAAGATCGCCAGGGAGGGTACGGAAACATTCAGTACTTC.

This clone was detected a few times. CDR3 in amino acids: CASRRRQKANEQYF. The CDR3 DNA follows: TGTGCCAGCAGGCGGAGACAGAAAGCCAACGAGCAGTACTTC. The V gene is TRBV6-5, the J gene TRBJ2-7, with a tentative D call TRBD1 (5 bases). CDR3 length equals 14 residues. Germline V gene data show CDR1 as MNHEY and CDR2 as SVGAGI. The V end lost 6 bases, the J end lost 5 bases, and 17 bases lay between the germline ends.

This chain links TRBV5-1 with TRBJ2-1; 12 nucleotides agree with TRBD2. CDR1 is SGHRS and CDR2 is YFSETQ in the germline V gene. The CDR3 loop spans 17 amino acids. J lost 8 bases, V lost 3 bases, and 12 bases had no gene match. CDR3 coding DNA: TGCGCCAGCAGCTCCGAAAGCACTAGCGGGGGGAGGTATGAGCAGTTCTTC. This encodes CASSSESTSGGRYEQFF.

This clone was observed a handful of times. V is TRBV25-1 and J is TRBJ2-6, with a weak D call TRBD2 (7 bases). The CDR3 covers 16 residues. Trimming cost V 1 base and J 4 bases, with 11 bases left between them. The germline V gene has CDR1 MGHDK and CDR2 SYGVNS. This CDR3 reads CASSEWGGPGANVLTF. The CDR3 bases are TGTGCCAGCAGTGAATGGGGGGGGCCAGGGGCCAACGTCCTGACTTTC. Full variable domain (rest looked up from reference TRBV25-1 and TRBJ2-6): EADIYQTPRYLVIGTGKKITLECSQTMGHDKMYWYQQDPGMELHLIHYSYGVNSTEKGDLSSESTVSRIRTEHFPLTLESARPSHTSQYLCASSEWGGPGANVLTFGAGSRLTVL.

The genes are TRBV11-3 and TRBJ2-7; weak D call: TRBD1 (5 bases). The germline V and J ends were trimmed by 1 base and 12 bases, with 16 bases remaining between them. This CDR3 region has 13 residues. Looked up from germline, CDR1 is SGHNT and CDR2 is YENEEA. The CDR3 loop is CASSLGQGSELYF. The CDR3 DNA follows: TGTGCCAGCAGCTTAGGTCAGGGAAGCGAACTGTACTTC. Full variable domain (missing parts from reference TRBV11-3 and TRBJ2-7): EAGVVQSPRYKIIEKKQPVAFWCNPISGHNTLYWYLQNLGQGPELLIRYENEEAVDDSQLPKDRFSAERLKGVDSTLKIQPAELGDSAVYLCASSLGQGSELYFGPGTRLTVT.

This chain joins TRBV5-4 and TRBJ1-2; 9 nucleotides match TRBD1. Germline CDR1 SGHNT, CDR2 YYREEE (reference sequence). Trimming at V came to 4 bases and at J to 4 bases, leaving 11 bases not matched to a gene. The CDR3 consists of 16 residues. CDR3 DNA sequence: TGTGCCAGCAGCGATGAACAGGGGGCGATCGGCTATGGCTACACCTTC. Translated: CASSDEQGAIGYGYTF. Full variable domain (outside the CDR3, taken from reference TRBV5-4 and TRBJ1-2): ETGVTQSPTHLIKTRGQQVTLRCSSQSGHNTVSWYQQALGQGPQFIFQYYREEENGRGNFPPRFSGLQFPNYSSELNVNALELDDSALYLCASSDEQGAIGYGYTFGSGTRLTVV.

The chain recombines TRBV2 with TRBJ2-2; D uncertain. The CDR3 spans 14 residues. Trimming removed 5 bases at V and 2 bases at J, with 9 bases between. Per the germline V gene, CDR1 is SNHLY and CDR2 is FYNNEI. CDR3 sequence: CASSSDTNTGELFF. CDR3 nucleotides: TGTGCCAGCAGTTCCGACACCAACACCGGGGAGCTGTTTTTT.

This rearrangement joins TRBV11-2 to TRBJ1-6; D gene ambiguous. The CDR3 is made up of 16 amino acids. V was cut by 1 base and J by 4 bases, with 11 bases left in between. CDR1 and CDR2 (germline): SGHAT, FQNNGV. CDR3 loop: CASSLADGNYNSPLHF. CDR3 DNA: TGTGCCAGCAGCTTAGCCGACGGGAATTATAATTCACCCCTCCACTTT.

The gene calls are TRBV9 and TRBJ1-1, with a weak D call TRBD1 (6 bases). Germline CDR1 and CDR2: SGDLS and YYNGEE. With 5 bases removed from V and 0 bases from J, the gap between germline ends came to 11 bases. The CDR3 spans 14 residues. The CDR3 DNA reads as TGTGCCAGCAGTGAGGACAGCATGAACACTGAAGCTTTCTTT. This sequence encodes CASSEDSMNTEAFF. Based on the CDR3 plus reference TRBV9 and TRBJ1-1, the full variable domain is DSGVTQTPKHLITATGQRVTLRCSPRSGDLSVYWYQQSLDQGLQFLIQYYNGEERAKGNILERFSAQQFPDLHSELNLSSLELGDSALYFCASSEDSMNTEAFFGQGTRLTVV.

The rearrangement uses TRBV11-2 and TRBJ1-6; 8 bases match TRBD1. V lost 5 bases to trimming and J lost 6 bases; unmatched junction nucleotides: 9. The germline V gene encodes CDR1 SGHAT and CDR2 FQNNGV. The CDR3 has 16 residues. The CDR3 reads CASSRTGTGVNSPLHF. CDR3 DNA: TGTGCCAGCAGCCGAACCGGGACAGGAGTTAATTCACCCCTCCACTTT.

This clone was picked up one time. The chain is built from TRBV5-5 and TRBJ1-5, with a weak D call TRBD1 (5 bases). CDR1 is SGHKS and CDR2 is YYEKEE in the germline V gene (reference sequence). Deletions cut 1 base from V and 0 bases from J, with 14 bases between. The CDR3 covers 17 residues. As DNA, the CDR3 is TGTGCCAGCAGCTTGATGGACACACCACATAGCAATCAGCCCCAGCATTTT. It specifies CASSLMDTPHSNQPQHF.

The chain is built from TRBV19 and TRBJ1-2, with TRBD1 as a possible D gene (5 bases). V shed 5 bases and J shed 4 bases, with 14 bases lying between them. The CDR3 runs to 14 residues. Germline values: CDR1 LNHDA, CDR2 SQIVND (reference sequence). CDR3 sequence reads: CASSGDGGSYGYTF. As DNA, the CDR3 is TGTGCCAGTAGTGGAGATGGGGGGTCCTATGGCTACACCTTC.

The rearrangement joins TRBV21-1 to TRBJ2-3; the table's D call TRBD1 went unverified against the DNA. TRBV21-1 represents a pseudogene. The CDR3 runs 14 residues. The CDR3 loop is CASSKPSAGNTQYF. Written as DNA, the CDR3 is TGTGCCAGCAGCAAACCCTCCGCAGGGAATACGCAGTATTTT.

The chain is built from TRBV7-6 and TRBJ2-3, with TRBD2 identical over 8 bases. This CDR3 has 15 residues. Germline CDR1 and CDR2: SGHVS and FNYEAQ. Trimming removed 6 bases from V and 5 bases from J; junction bases left unmatched: 10. CDR3 region: CASSGWAGGLDTQYF. In DNA, the CDR3 is TGTGCCAGCAGTGGCTGGGCGGGGGGCTTAGATACGCAGTATTTT. Combining the CDR3 with reference TRBV7-6 and TRBJ2-3 gives the whole variable domain GAGVSQSPRYKVTKRGQDVALRCDPISGHVSLYWYRQALGQGPEFLTYFNYEAQQDKSGLPNDRFSAERPEGSISTLTIQRTEQRDSAMYRCASSGWAGGLDTQYFGPGTRLTVL.

This clone was detected only once. J is TRBJ2-7 and V is TRBV5-6, with D unresolved. Trimming shortened V by 4 bases and J by 3 bases, and 5 bases separated the two germline ends. The CDR3 runs 11 residues. The germline V gene has CDR1 SGHDT and CDR2 YYEEEE. The CDR3 coding sequence is TGTGCCAGCAGCAGCAACTACGAGCAGTACTTC. Amino acids: CASSSNYEQYF.

The chain links TRBV4-1 to TRBJ1-5, with no clear D. This CDR3 has 16 amino acids. Germline loops: CDR1 MGHRA, CDR2 YSYEKL. Trimming left V 0 bases short and J 4 bases short, with 13 bases between. The chain's CDR3 is CASSQDPGAPNQPQHF. The CDR3 DNA reads TGCGCCAGCAGCCAAGATCCCGGAGCGCCAAATCAGCCCCAGCATTTT.

The chain recombines TRBV7-2 with TRBJ2-2, with TRBD2 as a possible D gene (6 bases). Trimming removed 0 bases from V and 5 bases from J, with 10 bases in between. The germline gives CDR1 SGHTA, CDR2 FQGNSA. The CDR3 extends over 15 amino acids. The CDR3 reads CASSLAGLQTGELFF. DNA of the CDR3: TGTGCCAGCAGCTTAGCGGGACTCCAAACCGGGGAGCTGTTTTTT.

This rearrangement joins TRBV6-5 to TRBJ2-7; 10 nucleotides align to TRBD2. This CDR3 comprises 15 residues. Germline assignment: CDR1 MNHEY and CDR2 SVGAGI. Unmatched junction bases numbered 5, after V lost 2 bases and J lost 4 bases. Written as DNA, the CDR3 is TGTGCCAGCAGTTACCCTAGCGGGGGTACTTACGAGCAGTACTTC. Translating gives CASSYPSGGTYEQYF.

The genes are TRBV7-8 and TRBJ1-5; 7 bases fit TRBD1. CDR1 and CDR2 from the germline V gene are SGHVS and FQNEAQ. The CDR3 length is 17 residues. V lost 5 bases, J lost 0 bases, and 10 bases stayed unmatched. CDR3 nucleotides: TGTGCCAGCAGCCCCCGGGGCAGGGGGTATAGCAATCAGCCCCAGCATTTT. Amino acids: CASSPRGRGYSNQPQHF.

The chain links TRBV13 to TRBJ2-5, with TRBD2 matching 14 bases. The CDR3 totals 18 residues. V dropped 5 bases and J dropped 1; count of bases not matched to a gene: 9. Germline assignment: CDR1 PRHDT and CDR2 FYEKMQ (reference sequence). The CDR3: CASSPRLAGGPRQETQYF. The DNA of the CDR3 is TGTGCCAGCAGCCCCAGACTAGCGGGGGGGCCCCGCCAAGAGACCCAGTACTTC.

V gene TRBV7-9 combines with J gene TRBJ1-2, with D perhaps matching TRBD1 (6 bases). The germline CDR1 and CDR2 sequences are SEHNR and FQNEAQ (reference sequence). V was shortened by 1 base and J by 2 bases, with 20 bases between the two germline ends. This CDR3 has 18 amino acids. CDR3 nucleotides: TGTGCCAGCAGCTTAGTCGTAGGACAGCTGGCGGCCAACTATGGCTACACCTTC. As protein: CASSLVVGQLAANYGYTF. Supplemented by reference TRBV7-9 and TRBJ1-2, the full variable domain reads DTGVSQNPRHKITKRGQNVTFRCDPISEHNRLYWYRQTLGQGPEFLTYFQNEAQLEKSRLLSDRFSAERPKGSFSTLEIQRTEQGDSAMYLCASSLVVGQLAANYGYTFGSGTRLTVV.